This TCR beta chain is from a study of blood T cell repertoires in COVID-19. The ends were cut back, 2 bases at V and 0 bases at J, with 7 bases in the middle. Germline V gene data show CDR1 as MDHEN and CDR2 as SYDVKM. This CDR3 spans 14 amino acids. Method: immunoSEQ multiplex PCR; TCRdb's copy keeps in-frame clones and lacks some. Of approximately 140,000 clones listed, around 80% are singletons. Sequencing input: PBMCs or T cells enriched from blood (not recorded which). The V call is TRBV28, the J call TRBJ1-1; the D is unclear. This TCR was recovered from a man aged 35-49 years with acute COVID-19. The CDR3 here is CASSLADLNTEAFF. The CDR3 DNA reads TGTGCCAGCAGTTTAGCGGACTTGAACACTGAAGCTTTCTTT.